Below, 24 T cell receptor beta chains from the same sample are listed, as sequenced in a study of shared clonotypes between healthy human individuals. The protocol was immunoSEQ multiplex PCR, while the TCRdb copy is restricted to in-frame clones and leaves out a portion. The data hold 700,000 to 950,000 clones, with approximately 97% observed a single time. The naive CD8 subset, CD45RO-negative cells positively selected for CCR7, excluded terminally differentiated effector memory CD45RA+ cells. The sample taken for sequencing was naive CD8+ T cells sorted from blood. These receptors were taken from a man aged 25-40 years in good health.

The CDR3 DNA is TGTGCCAGCAGGCCGGGACTAGCGGGACCCTACAATGAGCAGTTCTTC. Translated: CASRPGLAGPYNEQFF. The chain uses TRBV5-4 and TRBJ2-1; 13 bases map to TRBD2. CDR1 and CDR2 (germline): SGHNT, YYREEE (reference sequence). The CDR3 has 16 residues. V shed 5 bases, J shed 2 bases, and the junction held 4 bases outside the gene matches.

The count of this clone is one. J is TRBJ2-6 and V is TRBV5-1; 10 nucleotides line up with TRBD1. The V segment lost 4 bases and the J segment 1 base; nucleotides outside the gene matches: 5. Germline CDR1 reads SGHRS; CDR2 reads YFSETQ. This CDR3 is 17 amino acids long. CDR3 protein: CASSPTGGRSGANVLTF. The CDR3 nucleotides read TGCGCCAGCAGCCCGACAGGGGGCCGTTCTGGGGCCAACGTCCTGACTTTC.

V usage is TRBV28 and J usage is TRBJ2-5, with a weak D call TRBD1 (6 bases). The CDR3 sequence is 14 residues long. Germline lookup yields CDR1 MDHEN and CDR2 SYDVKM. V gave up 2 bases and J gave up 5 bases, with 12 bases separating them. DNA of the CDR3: TGTGCCAGCAGTTTAACAGGGTTCCCGGAGACCCAGTACTTC. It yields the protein CASSLTGFPETQYF. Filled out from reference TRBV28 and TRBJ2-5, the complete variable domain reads DVKVTQSSRYLVKRTGEKVFLECVQDMDHENMFWYRQDPGLGLRLIYFSYDVKMKEKGDIPEGYSVSREKKERFSLILESASTNQTSMYLCASSLTGFPETQYFGPGTRLLVL.

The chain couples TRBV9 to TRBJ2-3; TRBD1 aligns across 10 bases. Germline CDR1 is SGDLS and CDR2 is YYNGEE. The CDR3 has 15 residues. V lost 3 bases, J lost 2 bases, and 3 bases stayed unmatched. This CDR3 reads CASSGDRGHTDTQYF. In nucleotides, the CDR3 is TGTGCCAGCAGCGGGGACAGGGGCCACACAGATACGCAGTATTTT.

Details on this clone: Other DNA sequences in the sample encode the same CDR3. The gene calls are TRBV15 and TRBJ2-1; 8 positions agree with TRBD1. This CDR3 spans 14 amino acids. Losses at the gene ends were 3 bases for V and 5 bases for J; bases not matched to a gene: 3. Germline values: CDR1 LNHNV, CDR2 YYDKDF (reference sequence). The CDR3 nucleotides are TGTGCCACCAGCAGGGACAGGGTGGACAATGAGCAGTTCTTC. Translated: CATSRDRVDNEQFF.

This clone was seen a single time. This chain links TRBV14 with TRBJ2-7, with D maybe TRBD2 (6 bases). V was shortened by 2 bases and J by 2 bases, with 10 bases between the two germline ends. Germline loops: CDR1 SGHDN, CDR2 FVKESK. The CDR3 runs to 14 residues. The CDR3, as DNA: TGTGCCAGCAGCCAATACCGGGAGACCTACGAGCAGTACTTC. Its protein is CASSQYRETYEQYF.

CDR3 nucleotide sequence: TGTGCCAGCAGTGCCTGGACAGCCACGCAGTATTTT. Protein sequence: CASSAWTATQYF. The chain couples TRBV28 to TRBJ2-3, with D perhaps TRBD1 (6 bases). The CDR3 sequence is 12 residues long. CDR1 MDHEN and CDR2 SYDVKM come from the germline V gene. V dropped 5 bases and J dropped 9 bases, with 12 bases sitting between them.

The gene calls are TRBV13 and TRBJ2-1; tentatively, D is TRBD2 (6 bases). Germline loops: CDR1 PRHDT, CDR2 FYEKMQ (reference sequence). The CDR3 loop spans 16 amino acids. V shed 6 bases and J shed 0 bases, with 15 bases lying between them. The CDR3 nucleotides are TGTGCCAGCAGACCCAGAGCGGGTAGCTCCTACAATGAGCAGTTCTTC. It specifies CASRPRAGSSYNEQFF.

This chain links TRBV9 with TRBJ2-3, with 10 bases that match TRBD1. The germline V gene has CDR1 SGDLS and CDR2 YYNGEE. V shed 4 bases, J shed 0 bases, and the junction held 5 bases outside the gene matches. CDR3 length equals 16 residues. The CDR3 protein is CASSTRQGASTDTQYF. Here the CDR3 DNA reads TGTGCCAGCAGCACCCGACAGGGGGCGAGCACAGATACGCAGTATTTT.

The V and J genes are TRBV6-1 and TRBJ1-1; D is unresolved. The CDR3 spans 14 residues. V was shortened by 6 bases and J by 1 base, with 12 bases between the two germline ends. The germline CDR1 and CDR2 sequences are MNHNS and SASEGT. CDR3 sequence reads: CASRDGVANTEAFF. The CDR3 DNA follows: TGTGCCAGCAGGGATGGGGTGGCGAACACTGAAGCTTTCTTT.

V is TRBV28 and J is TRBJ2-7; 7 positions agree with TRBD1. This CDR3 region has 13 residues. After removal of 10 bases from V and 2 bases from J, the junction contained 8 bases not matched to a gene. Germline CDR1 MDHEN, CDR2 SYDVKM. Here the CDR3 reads CATRGTLTYEQYF. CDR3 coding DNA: TGTGCCACCAGGGGGACACTTACCTACGAGCAGTACTTC.

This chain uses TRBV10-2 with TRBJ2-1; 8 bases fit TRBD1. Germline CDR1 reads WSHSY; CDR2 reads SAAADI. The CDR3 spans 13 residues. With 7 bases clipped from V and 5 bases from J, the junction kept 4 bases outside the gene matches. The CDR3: CASKGQGNNEQFF. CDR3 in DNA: TGCGCCAGCAAAGGACAGGGAAACAATGAGCAGTTCTTC.

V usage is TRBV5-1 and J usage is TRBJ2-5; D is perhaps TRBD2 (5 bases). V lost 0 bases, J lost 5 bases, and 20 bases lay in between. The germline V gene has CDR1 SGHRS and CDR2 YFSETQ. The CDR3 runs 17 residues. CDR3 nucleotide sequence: TGCGCCAGCAGCTTGGGGGGTTTTATAGCGCCGGTTGAGACCCAGTACTTC. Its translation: CASSLGGFIAPVETQYF. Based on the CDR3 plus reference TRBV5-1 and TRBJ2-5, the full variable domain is KAGVTQTPRYLIKTRGQQVTLSCSPISGHRSVSWYQQTPGQGLQFLFEYFSETQRNKGNFPGRFSGRQFSNSRSEMNVSTLELGDSALYLCASSLGGFIAPVETQYFGPGTRLLVL.

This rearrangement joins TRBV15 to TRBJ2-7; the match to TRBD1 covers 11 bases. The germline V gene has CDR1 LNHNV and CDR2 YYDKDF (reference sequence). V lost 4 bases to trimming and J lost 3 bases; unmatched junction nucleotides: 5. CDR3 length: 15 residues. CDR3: CATSTPGTGGYEQYF. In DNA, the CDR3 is TGTGCCACCAGCACGCCCGGGACAGGGGGCTACGAGCAGTACTTC.

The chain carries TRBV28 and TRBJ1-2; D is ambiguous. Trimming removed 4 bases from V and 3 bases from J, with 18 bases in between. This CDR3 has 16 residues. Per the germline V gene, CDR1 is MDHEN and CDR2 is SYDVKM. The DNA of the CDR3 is TGTGCCAGCAGTTCTGTCTATAGGACTGATCACTATGGCTACACCTTC. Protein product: CASSSVYRTDHYGYTF.

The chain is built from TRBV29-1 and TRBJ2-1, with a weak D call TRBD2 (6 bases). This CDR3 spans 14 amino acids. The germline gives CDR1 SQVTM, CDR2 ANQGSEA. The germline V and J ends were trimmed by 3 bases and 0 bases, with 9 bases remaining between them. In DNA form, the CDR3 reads TGCAGCGTTGATCGGGAGCTCTCCTACAATGAGCAGTTCTTC. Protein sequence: CSVDRELSYNEQFF.

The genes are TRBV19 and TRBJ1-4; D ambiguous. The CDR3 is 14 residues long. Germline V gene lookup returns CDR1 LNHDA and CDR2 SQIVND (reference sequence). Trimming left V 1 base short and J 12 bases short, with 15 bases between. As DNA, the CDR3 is TGTGCCAGTAGTATAGCTGCCTTCCCGGAAGAACTGTTTTTT. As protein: CASSIAAFPEELFF.

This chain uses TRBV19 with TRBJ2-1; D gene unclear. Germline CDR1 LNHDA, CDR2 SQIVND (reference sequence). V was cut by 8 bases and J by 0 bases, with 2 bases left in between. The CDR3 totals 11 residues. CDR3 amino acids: CASYSYNEQFF. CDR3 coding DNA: TGTGCCAGTTACTCCTACAATGAGCAGTTCTTC.

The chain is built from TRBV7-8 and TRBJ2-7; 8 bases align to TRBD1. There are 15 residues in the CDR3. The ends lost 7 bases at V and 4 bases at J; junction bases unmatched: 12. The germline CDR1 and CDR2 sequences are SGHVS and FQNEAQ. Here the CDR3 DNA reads TGTGCCAGCACGATTGGACAGGGAAGAACGTACGAGCAGTACTTC. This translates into CASTIGQGRTYEQYF. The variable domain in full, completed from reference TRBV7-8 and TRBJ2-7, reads GAGVSQSPRYKVAKRGQDVALRCDPISGHVSLFWYQQALGQGPEFLTYFQNEAQLDKSGLPSDRFFAERPEGSVSTLKIQRTQQEDSAVYLCASTIGQGRTYEQYFGPGTRLTVT.

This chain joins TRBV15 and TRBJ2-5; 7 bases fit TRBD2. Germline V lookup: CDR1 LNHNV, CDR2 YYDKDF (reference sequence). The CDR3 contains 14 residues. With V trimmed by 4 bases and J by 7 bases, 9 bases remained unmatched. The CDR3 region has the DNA TGTGCCACCAGCACCGGGGAGGGGTCGGGGACCCAGTACTTC. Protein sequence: CATSTGEGSGTQYF.

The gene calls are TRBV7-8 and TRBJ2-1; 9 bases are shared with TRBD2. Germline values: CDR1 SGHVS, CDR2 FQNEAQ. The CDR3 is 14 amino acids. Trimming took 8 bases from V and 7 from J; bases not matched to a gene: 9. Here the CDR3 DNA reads TGTGCCAGCGTGAAAGGACTAGCGAAAAATGAGCAGTTCTTC. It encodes CASVKGLAKNEQFF.

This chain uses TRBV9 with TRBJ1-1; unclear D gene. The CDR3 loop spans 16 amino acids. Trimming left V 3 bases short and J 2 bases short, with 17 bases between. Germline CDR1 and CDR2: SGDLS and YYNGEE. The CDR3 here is CASSDGPTRPNTEAFF. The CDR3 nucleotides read TGTGCCAGCAGCGATGGGCCGACTCGACCAAACACTGAAGCTTTCTTT. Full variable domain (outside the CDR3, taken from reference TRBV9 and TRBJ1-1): DSGVTQTPKHLITATGQRVTLRCSPRSGDLSVYWYQQSLDQGLQFLIQYYNGEERAKGNILERFSAQQFPDLHSELNLSSLELGDSALYFCASSDGPTRPNTEAFFGQGTRLTVV.

Here the CDR3 DNA reads TGTGCCAGCAGCCGAGTGGGTGGGCAGGGCCACGAGCAGTACTTC. This gives the protein CASSRVGGQGHEQYF. This chain links TRBV11-3 with TRBJ2-7; possibly TRBD1 for D (5 bases). The CDR3 is made up of 15 amino acids. CDR1 SGHNT and CDR2 YENEEA come from the germline V gene. V lost 5 bases to trimming and J lost 5 bases, with 19 bases between them.

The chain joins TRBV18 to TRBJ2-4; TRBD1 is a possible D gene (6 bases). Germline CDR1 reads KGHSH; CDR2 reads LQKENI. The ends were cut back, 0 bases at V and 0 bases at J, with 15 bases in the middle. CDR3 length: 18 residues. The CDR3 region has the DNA TGTGCCAGCTCACCACCTTTCGGTCAGGGGATAGCCAAAAACATTCAGTACTTC. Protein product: CASSPPFGQGIAKNIQYF.